This record concerns one T cell receptor beta chain sequence. Its antigen is unknown. No base-level quality is on record; no much larger clone is a single base apart. This sample's time point label indicates: baseline before first vaccination. Vaccinee samples came from UK trials COV001 and COV002, including a single-blind randomized controlled phase 2/3 trial of AZD1222 (ChAdOx1 nCoV-19) in healthy adults. Trial participant PBMC samples were collected at day 0 and day 28 after the second dose for TCRbeta chain sequencing. The CDR3 regions of human TCRbeta chains were subjected to immunosequencing. As for the original processing: TCRs in the repertoires were compared against a reference library of SARS-CoV-2-specific TCRs that had been generated with the MIRA antigen-specificity platform. Breadth was defined as the fraction of unique TCRs that were SARS-CoV-2-associated, and depth was defined as the fraction of total T cells that were SARS-CoV-2-associated. Using the MIRA data, each spike-specific TCR was mapped to the spike region that the TCR reacts to and placed in a CD4 or CD8 class. Log10-transformed breadth and depth values were compared by one-way ANOVA with Sidak's multiple comparisons tests. What TCRdb holds here is the immuneACCESS table cut down to in-frame rearrangements. Part of the clones is not present; checked against another copy, under half of the missing clones reflect an unresolved V gene, and the others are unexplained. V, J and clone size were drawn from that table, and D and trimming were deduced from the DNA. The sample table shows roughly 99,000 clones, and roughly 90% are seen once. The ten largest clonotypes hold approximately 4% of the sample.

This entry comes from a study of T cell responses to AZD1222 COVID-19 vaccine (dated by TCRdb to the early 2020s). About the study as a whole: AZD1222 recipients with second doses at about 4 weeks or about 12 weeks were pooled, because spike-specific TCR depth and breadth did not differ between schedules. A total of around 240 trial participants underwent TCR sequencing, of whom 207 received two doses of AZD1222 and 26 received two doses of the MenACWY control vaccine. Trial participants were enrolled into age subgroups of 18-55, 56-69 and 70-plus years, which contained roughly 140, 27 and 60 TCR-sequenced participants, respectively. What the study reported, not specific to this receptor: Only five to seven AZD1222 recipients were SARS-CoV-2 seropositive at baseline, limiting conclusions about previously exposed vaccinees. After two AZD1222 doses, both the breadth and the depth of spike-specific TCRs were significantly higher than at day 0 and than in MenACWY recipients. Epitopes outside the regions mutated in the B.1.351 and B.1.1.7 variants were reportedly recognized by nearly half of the unique spike-specific TCRs. Participants were mostly white British and included more females than males, and it was suggested by the authors that clonal diversity may have been underestimated. The whole spike protein was spanned by vaccine-associated CD4 TCRs, and dominant responses were seen in regions 160-218 and 743-854. In the small 56-69-year group, the increase in depth fell short of significance, most likely because of low power. Because no samples from the day 14 peak response were available, repertoires could be characterized only after the peak T cell response.

CDR1 and CDR2 are drawn from the germline V gene: MGHDK, SYGVNS. A distance of 16 bases separates the germline ends of V and J, which lose 4 bases and 4 bases respectively. The CDR3 contains 15 residues, cysteine and phenylalanine counted. Left in the record is the CDR3 DNA by itself, 45 bases read in frame from the first base. The input for sequencing was peripheral blood, taken on day 0 of AZD1222 vaccination. The rearrangement joined TRBV25-1 to TRBJ1-2, and TRBD1 may be the D gene, going by 5 matching bases. The sequence derives from an adult in good health. Here is the DNA: TGTGCCAGCAGTGTACTTGGGGCCCTAGGCTATGGCTACACCTTC. It translates as CASSVLGALGYGYTF.